The present entry profiles one TCR beta chain with its context. Its antigen is as yet unknown. Thawed PBMCs were FACS-sorted into unstimulated CD4+CD25+CD127- regulatory T cells, CD4+CD25- non-regulatory cells, CD4 and CD8 cells. Only in-frame clones appear in the TCRdb table, and some are missing; sequencing was by immunoSEQ multiplex PCR. Here the sample spans more than 90,000 clones, about 90% being singletons. These data come from a study of Tregs in tolerant kidney transplant recipients. Broader study findings: This study did not directly address biological reproducibility. Expanding Tregs on activated donor B cells appeared to best identify donor-specific TCRbeta clones.

Trimming at V came to 1 base and at J to 3 bases, leaving 6 bases not matched to a gene. CDR3 length: 16 residues. Germline V gene sequence: CDR1 KGHSH, CDR2 LQKENI. The sequencing sample was made of CD4+ T cells from blood. The source is a human donor in good health. V gene TRBV18 combines with J gene TRBJ1-2; TRBD1 aligns across 9 bases. The CDR3 here is CASSPRGQGKDYGYTF. The CDR3 DNA reads as TGTGCCAGCTCACCACGCGGACAGGGGAAGGACTATGGCTACACCTTC.